A selection of T cell receptor beta chains follows, all from one sample in a study of blood T cell repertoires in COVID-19. Clones were sequenced by immunoSEQ multiplex PCR, and TCRdb holds only the in-frame ones, with some missing. The sample contains around 170,000 clones, roughly 84% of which appear only once. The sample taken for sequencing was peripheral blood. All receptors derive from a man in his fifties with active or convalescent COVID-19. The CDR3 runs from the conserved cysteine through the conserved F or W. A D gene is named only where the DNA matches it firmly. The size entry is marked missing in some rows and otherwise reads once, few, many or a size class.

DNA,CDR3,J,size,V,length,D
TGCAGCGTTGAGGCGGGGGGGCCGAGAGAGACCCAGTACTTC,CSVEAGGPRETQYF,TRBJ2-5,NA,TRBV29-1,14,TRBD2
TGCGCCAGCAGCCAAGGACTAGCGGGAGGCCCAGATACGCAGTATTTT,CASSQGLAGGPDTQYF,TRBJ2-3,NA,TRBV4-1,16,TRBD2
TGTGCCAGCAGCCACTCCCGGGGGTTCAATCAGCCCCAGCATTTT,CASSHSRGFNQPQHF,TRBJ1-5,NA,TRBV6-5,15,NA
TGTGCCAGCAGCTTATTTCAGGGGCCCACTGAAGCTTTCTTT,CASSLFQGPTEAFF,TRBJ1-1,NA,TRBV7-9,14,NA
TGTGCCAGCAGTGTACAGGGGCTTAACACCGGGGAGCTGTTTTTT,CASSVQGLNTGELFF,TRBJ2-2,NA,TRBV2,15,TRBD1
TGTGCCAGCAGTGCGGAGGACGGCGGGCGAGCTTTCTTT,CASSAEDGGRAFF,TRBJ1-1,NA,TRBV6-4,13,NA
TGTGCCAGTAGTATATCACAATCCGGGACTCCTAACACCGGGGAGCTGTTTTTT,CASSISQSGTPNTGELFF,TRBJ2-2,NA,TRBV19,18,NA
TGCGCCAGCAGCCAAGATTTTCCAGCGGGGGGGCCGGGCACCGGGGAGCTGTTTTTT,CASSQDFPAGGPGTGELFF,TRBJ2-2,NA,TRBV4-3,19,TRBD2
TGTGCCAGCAGCTTGACGGGAATCAATGAAAAACTGTTTTTT,CASSLTGINEKLFF,TRBJ1-4,once,TRBV5-8,14,NA
TGTGCCAGCATCATAGATGACAGGGAGGCAACTAATGAAAAACTGTTTTTT,CASIIDDREATNEKLFF,TRBJ1-4,once,TRBV9,17,TRBD1
TGTGCCAGTAGTATAGGACAGAGAGGCTACACCTTC,CASSIGQRGYTF,TRBJ1-2,NA,TRBV19,12,NA
TGTGCCAGCAGTTCAGGGGGCTTAGGTCAGCCCCAGCATTTT,CASSSGGLGQPQHF,TRBJ1-5,NA,TRBV6-6,14,TRBD1
TGTGCCAGCAGCCAAGCCTGGGGGCCCTACAATGAGCAGTTCTTC,CASSQAWGPYNEQFF,TRBJ2-1,NA,TRBV3-1/TRBV3-2,15,NA
TGTGCCAGCAGTTACCCAGGGGGACAGCAAGAGACCCAGTACTTC,CASSYPGGQQETQYF,TRBJ2-5,NA,TRBV6-5,15,TRBD1